This paragraph covers one T cell receptor beta chain sequence. Antigen unknown. Germline assignment: CDR1 SEHNR and CDR2 FQNEAQ (reference sequence). Germline trimming cut 5 bases from V and 3 bases from J; bases unmatched to any gene: 13. This CDR3 is 17 amino acids long. The data are from a study of T cell responses to AZD1222 COVID-19 vaccine. The overall study: Samples with a second dose at about 4 or about 12 weeks were pooled together.

Findings and caveats of the study: The study reported that nearly half of spike-specific TCRs target unmutated variant regions. Seropositivity was recorded at baseline in only a handful of AZD1222 recipients. Sampled repertoires all dated from after the peak T cell response.

The method was immunoSEQ multiplex PCR; TCRdb's version includes in-frame clones alone and lacks a portion of them. Among roughly 91,000 clones listed, about nine tenths were seen once. The clonotype comes from an adult in good health. The sample consisted of peripheral blood, taken on day 0 of AZD1222 vaccination. This chain connects TRBV7-9 to TRBJ1-2; TRBD1 aligns across 9 bases. The CDR3 loop is CASSDTRGTGPDYGYTF. CDR3 bases: TGTGCCAGCAGCGACACAAGGGGGACAGGGCCGGACTATGGCTACACCTTC.